A selection of T cell receptor beta chains follows, all from one sample in a study of T cell repertoires in cytomegalovirus infection. No antigen has been identified for these receptors. TCRdb re-analysed the reads in MiXCR, keeping a single row per CDR3 protein. The sample has 300,000 or so distinct CDR3 sequences; roughly 25% are singletons. Here the sequenced sample was cultured PBMCs, taken from culture after CMV antigen stimulation. Receptor source: a human donor in good health (CMV status not recorded). Some clones in this sample may be carry-over from other donors' samples. The CDR3 runs from the conserved cysteine through the conserved F or W. D genes are given only for firm matches. Clone size is given for some rows only: seen once, a few or many times, or a class if the clone is expanded.

j_call,clone_size,d_call,v_call,cdr3_nt,cdr3_aa
TRBJ2-3,-,TRBD2,TRBV19,TGTGCCAGTAGGCGATACCCCAGGGGATTGTCAACGGGGGGGGATACGCAGTATTTT,CASRRYPRGLSTGGDTQYF
TRBJ2-3,many,TRBD2,TRBV7-9,TGTGCCAGCAGCGCCGGACTAGCGGTCCCAGATACGCAGTATTTT,CASSAGLAVPDTQYF
TRBJ2-1,-,TRBD2,TRBV4-3,TGCGCCAGCAGCCAAGATCGGGCTAGCGGGTACAATGAGCAGTTCTTC,CASSQDRASGYNEQFF
TRBJ1-5,-,-,TRBV6-2/TRBV6-3,TGTGCCAGCGGCCAAAATCAGCCCCAGCATTTT,CASGQNQPQHF
TRBJ2-1,-,TRBD1,TRBV29-1,TGCAGCGTTGAAGGGCGGACAGGGAGCTCCTACAATGAGCAGTTCTTC,CSVEGRTGSSYNEQFF
TRBJ1-5,few,-,TRBV6-2/TRBV6-3,TGTGCCAGCAGTTACGGTGACACAGTTCAGCCCCAGCATTTT,CASSYGDTVQPQHF
TRBJ2-1,once,TRBD2,TRBV6-6,TGTGCCAGCAGGCCACTAGCGGGAGGGCCATATGAGCAGTTCTTC,CASRPLAGGPYEQFF
TRBJ1-1,-,-,TRBV5-1,TGCGCCAGCATGAGTGGACCCATGAACACTGAAGCTTTCTTT,CASMSGPMNTEAFF
TRBJ2-3,few,TRBD2,TRBV11-2,TGTGCCAGCAGCCGCGGACTAGCGCCAAGCACAGATACGCAGTATTTT,CASSRGLAPSTDTQYF
TRBJ1-4,few,-,TRBV7-9,TGTGCCAGCAGCTTAGTCGCTGGGAAACTGTTTTTT,CASSLVAGKLFF
TRBJ2-1,few,-,TRBV11-3,TGTGCCAGCAGCTTAGACAGCGGACCATCCTACAATGAGCAGTTCTTC,CASSLDSGPSYNEQFF
TRBJ2-7,-,-,TRBV3-1,TGTGCCAGCAGCCAAGTCCCGGGGGTCTACGAGCAGTACTTC,CASSQVPGVYEQYF
TRBJ1-1,-,TRBD1,TRBV7-9,TGTGCCAGCAGCTTAATTCTGGGGACAGGGCGGGGAACTGAAGCTTTCTTT,CASSLILGTGRGTEAFF
TRBJ2-1,many,TRBD2,TRBV7-2,TGTGCCAGCAGCTTACCCGGGATCCCCGGGGGGGAGCAGTTCTTC,CASSLPGIPGGEQFF
TRBJ1-5,many,-,TRBV7-2,TGTGCCAGCAGCGTTACGGGGCCAGATCAGCCCCAGCATTTT,CASSVTGPDQPQHF
TRBJ2-7,few,-,TRBV5-1,TGCGCCAGCAGCTTGCGGCGATCTCCCTACGAGCAGTACTTC,CASSLRRSPYEQYF
TRBJ2-5,-,-,TRBV11-1,TGTGCCAGCAGCTGGGACGGCCTAGAGACCCAGTACTTC,CASSWDGLETQYF
TRBJ2-6,many,-,TRBV12-3/TRBV12-4,TGTGCCAGCAGTTTAGATCGGGGGGCCGGCTCTGGGGCCAACGTCCTGACTTTC,CASSLDRGAGSGANVLTF
TRBJ2-7,-,TRBD1,TRBV28,TGTGCCAGCAGTGGGACCGGGACAGGGGTTTACGAGCAGTACTTC,CASSGTGTGVYEQYF
TRBJ2-3,-,TRBD2,TRBV7-2,TGTGCCAGCAGCGCACTAGCGGGAGGTTCTTCAGATACGCAGTATTTT,CASSALAGGSSDTQYF
TRBJ1-2,few,-,TRBV14,TGTGCCAGCAGCCAAATCTCTGGAGGGTATTACACCTTC,CASSQISGGYYTF
TRBJ1-2,few,-,TRBV19,TGTGCCAGTAGTATAGTGGCAGGGAATGCCTATGGCTACACCTTC,CASSIVAGNAYGYTF
TRBJ1-1,few,-,TRBV27,TGTGCCAGCAGTTTATTTTATGGGGAGGGTGCTTTCTTT,CASSLFYGEGAFF
TRBJ1-5,many,TRBD1,TRBV6-6,TGTGCCAGCAGTGGACAGGGGAGTAATCAGCCCCAGCATTTT,CASSGQGSNQPQHF
TRBJ2-2,many,-,TRBV7-2,TGTGCCAGCAGCTTGGCTTTGCGAGACACCGGGGAGCTGTTTTTT,CASSLALRDTGELFF
TRBJ2-1,few,TRBD2,TRBV20-1,TGCAGTGCTACCCGGACTAGCGGGATCAATGAGCAGTTCTTC,CSATRTSGINEQFF
TRBJ2-1,-,TRBD2,TRBV9,TGTGCCAGCAGCGCCTGGTCGGGACTAGCGGAGGGGGATGAGCAGTTCTTC,CASSAWSGLAEGDEQFF
TRBJ1-1,many,-,TRBV7-2,TGTGCCAGCAGCCCTACCGGGACGGTGAACACTGAAGCTTTCTTT,CASSPTGTVNTEAFF
TRBJ2-1,many,TRBD2,TRBV7-3,TGTGCCAGCAGCCCCGGGGGGGCGGGAAACTACAATGAGCAGTTCTTC,CASSPGGAGNYNEQFF
TRBJ2-5,few,-,TRBV12-3/TRBV12-4,TGTGCCAGCAGCCCAACCAGCGGAGGGGGTAGGGAGACCCAGTACTTC,CASSPTSGGGRETQYF
TRBJ1-4,-,-,TRBV7-4,TGTGCCCTAGCAAGTCAGGACGATAATGAAAAACTGTTTTTT,CALASQDDNEKLFF
TRBJ2-7,few,TRBD2,TRBV29-1,TGCAGCGCCGAGGGAGCGGGGGGCCCTAGTATCCAGCAGTACTTC,CSAEGAGGPSIQQYF
TRBJ2-1,many,TRBD2,TRBV7-2,TGTGCCAGCAGTAACCCGACTAGCGGGAGGATTCACAATGAGCAGTTCTTC,CASSNPTSGRIHNEQFF
TRBJ2-5,many,-,TRBV7-2,TGTGCCAGCAGCTTAGGTGGTAGAGAGACCCAGTACTTC,CASSLGGRETQYF
TRBJ1-2,-,-,TRBV5-1,TGCGCCAGCAGCCCGCGTGGGGGCGCTTCCTATGGCTACACCTTC,CASSPRGGASYGYTF
TRBJ1-5,-,TRBD1,TRBV15,TGTGCCACCAGCAGAGGGACAGGGGGGGATCAGCCCCAGCATTTT,CATSRGTGGDQPQHF
TRBJ2-1,-,-,TRBV29-1,TGCAGCGCCTCTGACACAGGGATCGATGAGCAGTTCTTC,CSASDTGIDEQFF
TRBJ2-5,many,-,TRBV7-2,TGTGCCAGCAGCTTAGGGACTACCCAAGAGACCCAGTACTTC,CASSLGTTQETQYF
TRBJ1-5,-,-,TRBV15,TGTGCCACCAGCAGAGACAGGGGTGGTACTCAGCCCCAGCATTTT,CATSRDRGGTQPQHF
TRBJ2-2,-,TRBD2,TRBV20-1,TGCAGTGCTAGAGAGGGGACTAGCGGGAGAGCAGGGGAGCTGTTTTTT,CSAREGTSGRAGELFF
TRBJ2-1,few,-,TRBV19,TGTGCCAGTAAGCGGAGCTCCTACAATGAGCAGTTCTTC,CASKRSSYNEQFF